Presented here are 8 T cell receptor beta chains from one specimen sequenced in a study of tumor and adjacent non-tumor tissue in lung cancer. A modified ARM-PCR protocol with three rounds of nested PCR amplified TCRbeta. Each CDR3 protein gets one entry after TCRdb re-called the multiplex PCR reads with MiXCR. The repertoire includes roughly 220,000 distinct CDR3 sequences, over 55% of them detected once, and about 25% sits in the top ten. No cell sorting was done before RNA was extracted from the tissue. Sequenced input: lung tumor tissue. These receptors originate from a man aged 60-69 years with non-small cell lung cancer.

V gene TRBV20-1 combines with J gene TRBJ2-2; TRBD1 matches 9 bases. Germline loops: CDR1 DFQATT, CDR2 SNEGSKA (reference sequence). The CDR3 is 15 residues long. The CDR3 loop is CNVSVGQGNTGELFF. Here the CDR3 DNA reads TGCAATGTCAGCGTGGGACAGGGGAACACCGGGGAGCTGTTTTTT.

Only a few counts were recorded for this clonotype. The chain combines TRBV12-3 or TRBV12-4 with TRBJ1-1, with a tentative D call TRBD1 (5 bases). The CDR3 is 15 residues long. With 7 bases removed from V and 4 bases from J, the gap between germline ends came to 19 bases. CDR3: CASTRLQGDITEAFF. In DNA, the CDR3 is TGTGCCAGCACTCGTCTCCAGGGAGACATCACTGAAGCTTTCTTT.

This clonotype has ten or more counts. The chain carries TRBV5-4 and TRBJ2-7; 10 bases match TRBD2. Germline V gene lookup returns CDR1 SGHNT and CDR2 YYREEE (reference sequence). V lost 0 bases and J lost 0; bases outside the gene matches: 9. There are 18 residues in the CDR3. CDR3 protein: CASSLDASGRVTSYEQYF. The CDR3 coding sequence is TGTGCCAGCAGCTTGGATGCTAGCGGGAGAGTCACCTCCTACGAGCAGTACTTC.

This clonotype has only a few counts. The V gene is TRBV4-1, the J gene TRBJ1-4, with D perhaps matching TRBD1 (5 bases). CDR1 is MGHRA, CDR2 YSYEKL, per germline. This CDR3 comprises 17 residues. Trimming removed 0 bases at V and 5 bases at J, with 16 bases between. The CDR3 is CASSQEGHQGGNEKLFF. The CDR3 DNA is TGCGCCAGCAGCCAAGAAGGGCACCAGGGAGGGAATGAAAAACTGTTTTTT.

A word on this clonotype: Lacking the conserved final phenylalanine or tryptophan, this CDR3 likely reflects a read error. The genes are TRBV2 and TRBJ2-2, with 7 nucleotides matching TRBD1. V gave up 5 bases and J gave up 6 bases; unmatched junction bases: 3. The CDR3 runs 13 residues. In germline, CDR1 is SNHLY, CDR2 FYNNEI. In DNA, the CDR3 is TGTGCCAGCAGTCGACAGGGACCCGGGGAGCTGTTTTCT. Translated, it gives CASSRQGPGELFS.

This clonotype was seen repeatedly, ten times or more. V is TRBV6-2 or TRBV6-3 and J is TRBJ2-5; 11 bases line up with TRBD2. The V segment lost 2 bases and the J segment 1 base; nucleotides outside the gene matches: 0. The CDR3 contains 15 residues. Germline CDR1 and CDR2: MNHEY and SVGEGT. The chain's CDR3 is CASSYTSGSQETQYF. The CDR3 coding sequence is TGTGCCAGCAGTTACACTAGCGGGAGCCAAGAGACCCAGTACTTC.

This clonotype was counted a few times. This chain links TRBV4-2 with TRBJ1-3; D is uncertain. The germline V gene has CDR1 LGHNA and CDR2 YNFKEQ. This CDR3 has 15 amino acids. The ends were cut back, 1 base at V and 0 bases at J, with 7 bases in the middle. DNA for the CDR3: TGTGCCAGCAGCCAAGGGTTCCCCTCTGGAAACACCATATATTTT. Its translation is CASSQGFPSGNTIYF.

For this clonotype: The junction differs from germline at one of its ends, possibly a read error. CDR3 in DNA: TGTGCTAGTGGCGACAGCGTCATCACTGAACCTTTCTTT. Its translation: CASGDSVITEPFF. This chain joins TRBV12-5 and TRBJ1-1; TRBD1 is a possible D gene (5 bases). The CDR3 sequence is 13 residues long. From germline, CDR1 is LGHNT and CDR2 FRNRAP.